This T cell receptor beta chain stems from a study of cytomegalovirus exposure and HLA in healthy donors. The V end was cut by 2 bases, the J end by 0 bases, with 11 bases between. This CDR3 is 15 amino acids long. Per germline, CDR1 SGHRS and CDR2 YFSETQ. Points on this clone: Its antigen is unknown.

Points from the study as a whole: Analysis was carried out at a later point, and it linked a missense DCLRE1C variant to TCR beta V- and J-gene trimming. Reported results showed that the classifier diagnosed cytomegalovirus status with high specificity and sensitivity.

Primers included in the PCR were 60 Vbeta and 13 Jbeta primers. The assay was immunoSEQ multiplex PCR, and TCRdb's table has in-frame clones only and misses some. The sample yields 180,000 or so clones, 78% seen once. The rearrangement uses TRBV5-1 and TRBJ1-1; possibly TRBD1 for D (6 bases). The origin of this receptor is a female donor in good health and CMV-seronegative. Source material: PBMCs. The CDR3 reads CASSFKQGMNTEAFF. The CDR3 DNA is TGCGCCAGCAGCTTTAAACAGGGAATGAACACTGAAGCTTTCTTT.